The 28 T cell receptor beta chains given below trace back to one sample, sequenced in a study of cytomegalovirus exposure and HLA in healthy donors. PCR was performed using 60 Vbeta and 13 Jbeta primers. Some clones are missing from TCRdb's copy, which holds only in-frame ones; the method was immunoSEQ multiplex PCR. The sample holds 90,000 to 120,000 clones; approximately 81% are singletons and the top ten take around 2.3%. Sample: PBMCs. These TCRs come from a man aged 30-40 years in good health and CMV-seronegative.

The chain is built from TRBV25-1 and TRBJ1-2; no clear D. Per germline, CDR1 MGHDK and CDR2 SYGVNS. CDR3 length: 16 residues. Trimming removed 0 bases from V and 4 bases from J, with 15 bases in between. This chain's CDR3 is CASSEYPRGLGYGYTF. The CDR3 region has the DNA TGTGCCAGCAGTGAATATCCCCGCGGACTGGGCTATGGCTACACCTTC.

V usage is TRBV10-3 and J usage is TRBJ2-7; tentative D call: TRBD2 (6 bases). Germline lookup yields CDR1 ENHRY and CDR2 SYGVKD. The CDR3 loop spans 15 amino acids. V was clipped by 0 bases and J by 5 bases, with 14 bases between them. CDR3 loop: CAISESTPSAHEQYF. The CDR3 DNA is TGTGCCATCAGTGAGTCGACGCCTAGCGCACACGAGCAGTACTTC.

The chain carries TRBV5-1 and TRBJ2-7; 8 positions agree with TRBD1. The V segment lost 3 bases and the J segment 6 bases; nucleotides outside the gene matches: 11. Germline CDR1 and CDR2: SGHRS and YFSETQ. The CDR3 has 15 amino acids. DNA of the CDR3: TGCGCCAGCAGCTCGGGAGCGGCAGGGGGCACCGAGCAGTACTTC. This gives the protein CASSSGAAGGTEQYF.

The J gene is TRBJ2-2, the V gene TRBV7-2, with a tentative D call TRBD1 (6 bases). Germline V gene lookup returns CDR1 SGHTA and CDR2 FQGNSA. V was clipped by 7 bases and J by 5 bases, with 20 bases between them. This CDR3 has 16 amino acids. In DNA form, the CDR3 reads TGTGCCAGCAACCATGTCGGGCTAACAGGGACCGGGGAGCTGTTTTTT. Translating it yields CASNHVGLTGTGELFF.

The chain combines TRBV28 with TRBJ2-3; D might be TRBD1 (5 bases). The CDR3 contains 15 residues. V gave up 6 bases and J gave up 7 bases, with 20 bases separating them. Per germline, CDR1 MDHEN and CDR2 SYDVKM. The CDR3 loop is CASRTRVDIPHTQYF. For the CDR3, the DNA is TGTGCCAGCAGAACCAGGGTGGACATTCCTCATACGCAGTATTTT.

J is TRBJ1-2 and V is TRBV6-5, with TRBD1 matching over 7 bases. CDR1 is MNHEY, CDR2 SVGAGI, per germline. Trimming at V came to 6 bases and at J to 8 bases, leaving 6 bases not matched to a gene. The CDR3 is made up of 12 amino acids. CDR3 sequence (DNA): TGTGCCAGCAGATCGACAGGGAAGGGCTACACCTTC. Protein: CASRSTGKGYTF.

This rearrangement joins TRBV10-3 to TRBJ1-1; 7 nucleotides agree with TRBD1. Germline lookup yields CDR1 ENHRY and CDR2 SYGVKD. Trimming removed 4 bases from V and 4 bases from J; junction bases left unmatched: 6. This CDR3 has 14 amino acids. The CDR3 nucleotides read TGTGCCATCAGTGTGGAACAGGGGCGCACTGAAGCTTTCTTT. Translated, it gives CAISVEQGRTEAFF.

Only one count was recorded for this clone. This chain connects TRBV7-6 to TRBJ2-2; D unclear. With 4 bases removed from V and 3 bases from J, the gap between germline ends came to 3 bases. Per germline, CDR1 SGHVS and CDR2 FNYEAQ. This CDR3 is built from 12 residues. CDR3 sequence (DNA): TGTGCCAGCAGCTCCTACACCGGGGAGCTGTTTTTT. It yields the protein CASSSYTGELFF.

The rearrangement uses TRBV5-6 and TRBJ1-5; tentatively, D is TRBD1 (6 bases). Germline lookup yields CDR1 SGHDT and CDR2 YYEEEE. The ends were cut back, 3 bases at V and 1 base at J, with 23 bases in the middle. CDR3 length: 19 amino acids. The CDR3 loop is CASSWGPHPGLSSNQPQHF. In DNA form, the CDR3 reads TGTGCCAGCAGCTGGGGGCCTCACCCGGGGTTGAGCAGCAATCAGCCCCAGCATTTT.

The chain employs TRBV19 and TRBJ1-1; D gene uncertain. Germline CDR1 and CDR2: LNHDA and SQIVND (reference sequence). The CDR3 length is 14 residues. V shed 2 bases and J shed 0 bases, with 7 bases lying between them. CDR3 nucleotide sequence: TGTGCCAGTAGTATAACAGAGATGAACACTGAAGCTTTCTTT. This encodes CASSITEMNTEAFF.

This chain links TRBV7-2 with TRBJ2-1; no clear D. V gave up 2 bases and J gave up 4 bases, with 12 bases separating them. The CDR3 contains 15 residues. Germline CDR1 and CDR2: SGHTA and FQGNSA. Here the CDR3 reads CASSLRRQLYNEQFF. CDR3 bases: TGTGCCAGCAGCTTACGGCGGCAACTGTACAATGAGCAGTTCTTC.

V gene TRBV23-1 combines with J gene TRBJ2-2, with 11 bases lining up with TRBD1. TRBV23-1 qualifies as an ORF whose function is uncertain. The CDR3 consists of 15 residues. Unmatched junction bases numbered 3, after V lost 4 bases and J lost 5 bases. DNA of the CDR3: TGCGCCAGCAGTCGGGGACAGGGGGGGACCGGGGAGCTGTTTTTT. Encoded protein: CASSRGQGGTGELFF.

The CDR3 region has the DNA TGTGCCAGCAGTTGGCATCGGGGTGGCACTGAAGCTTTCTTT. Its translation: CASSWHRGGTEAFF. The chain is built from TRBV6-5 and TRBJ1-1; D unclear. This CDR3 is built from 14 residues. V was pared by 4 bases and J by 4 bases, with 13 bases between. Germline V CDR1 and CDR2: MNHEY, SVGAGI.

The chain employs TRBV9 and TRBJ2-3; D possibly corresponds to TRBD1 (5 bases). The CDR3 spans 14 residues. Between the trimmed V and J ends, which lost 0 bases and 7 bases, there was a span of 12 bases. Per the germline V gene, CDR1 is SGDLS and CDR2 is YYNGEE. CDR3 sequence: CASSVVGAANTQYF. The CDR3 nucleotides are TGTGCCAGCAGCGTAGTAGGGGCCGCGAATACGCAGTATTTT.

Written as DNA, the CDR3 is TGTGCCAGCAGGAACCGGGACAGTTCCTACGAGCAGTACTTC. This gives the protein CASRNRDSSYEQYF. The chain couples TRBV28 to TRBJ2-7, with TRBD1 matching 7 bases. Trimming at V came to 6 bases and at J to 1 base, leaving 6 bases not matched to a gene. CDR1 and CDR2 (germline): MDHEN, SYDVKM. The CDR3 spans 14 residues.

This clone appeared once. This CDR3 is CASSEDRLTYEQYF. CDR3 bases: TGTGCCAGCAGCGAGGACAGGCTGACCTACGAGCAGTACTTC. The gene calls are TRBV5-6 and TRBJ2-7; 7 bases match TRBD1. The J segment lost 2 bases and the V segment lost 4 bases, leaving 6 bases of the junction unmatched. CDR3 length: 14 residues. Germline lookup yields CDR1 SGHDT and CDR2 YYEEEE.

The CDR3 nucleotides read TGTGCCAGCAGCTCCGACAGGGGCCCCGAGGCCCAGCATTTT. It is translated as CASSSDRGPEAQHF. This chain uses TRBV7-9 with TRBJ1-5; TRBD1 aligns across 8 bases. CDR1 and CDR2 (germline): SEHNR, FQNEAQ (reference sequence). J was trimmed by 11 bases and V by 4 bases; bases with no gene match: 10. This CDR3 has 14 residues.

The table lists this clone with a few counts. V and J are TRBV2 and TRBJ2-3, with D maybe TRBD1 (6 bases). Germline values: CDR1 SNHLY, CDR2 FYNNEI. The CDR3 is 14 residues long. V was trimmed by 6 bases and J by 2 bases, leaving 12 bases between them. In DNA form, the CDR3 reads TGTGCCAGCAGAAGAGGACAGACCACAGATACGCAGTATTTT. This sequence encodes CASRRGQTTDTQYF.

This chain connects TRBV4-1 to TRBJ2-3; 15 nucleotides line up with TRBD2. There are 20 residues in the CDR3. J was trimmed by 0 bases and V by 4 bases; bases with no gene match: 11. The germline gives CDR1 MGHRA, CDR2 YSYEKL. The CDR3 protein is CASSRKGTSGGTPSTDTQYF. For the CDR3, the DNA is TGCGCCAGCAGCCGAAAGGGGACTAGCGGGGGGACCCCTAGCACAGATACGCAGTATTTT.

The CDR3 bases are TGTGCCAGCGGGAGGGGTTTGGACACCGGGGAGCTGTTTTTT. Protein sequence: CASGRGLDTGELFF. The V call is TRBV6-4, the J call TRBJ2-2; 7 bases map to TRBD2. Unmatched junction bases numbered 6, after V lost 8 bases and J lost 3 bases. This CDR3 spans 14 amino acids. Germline CDR1 reads MRHNA; CDR2 reads SNTAGT.

The V and J genes are TRBV6-1 and TRBJ2-7; 12 nucleotides line up with TRBD2. CDR1 MNHNS and CDR2 SASEGT come from the germline V gene. There are 15 residues in the CDR3. Unmatched junction bases numbered 8, after V lost 5 bases and J lost 6 bases. For the CDR3, the DNA is TGTGCCAGCAGTTCGGGACTAGCGGGCCCTTTCGAGCAGTACTTC. As protein: CASSSGLAGPFEQYF.

The chain combines TRBV14 with TRBJ2-2, with 7 bases lining up with TRBD2. The germline gives CDR1 SGHDN, CDR2 FVKESK. CDR3 length: 17 residues. Trimming removed 0 bases from V and 6 bases from J; junction bases left unmatched: 10. The CDR3 bases are TGTGCCAGCAGCCAAGATTTTGTGGGAGGGCCCTCCGGGGAGCTGTTTTTT. Its translation is CASSQDFVGGPSGELFF.

V and J are TRBV30 and TRBJ2-5, with TRBD2 matching 9 bases. Matching the DNA end better, TRBJ2-7 makes the J call doubtful. The CDR3 totals 14 residues. Germline-derived CDR1 and CDR2 are GTSNPN and SVGIG (reference sequence). CDR3 nucleotides: TGTGCCTGGACTAGCGGGGTCAGCTCCTACGAGCAGTACTTC. It encodes CAWTSGVSSYEQYF.

The rearrangement joins TRBV13 to TRBJ2-5, with D possibly TRBD2 on 6 matching bases. This CDR3 contains 12 residues. Trimming removed 5 bases at V and 5 bases at J, with 9 bases between. The germline CDR1 and CDR2 sequences are PRHDT and FYEKMQ (reference sequence). The CDR3 bases are TGTGCCAGCAGCCCGGAGGGGGAGACCCAGTACTTC. Amino acids: CASSPEGETQYF.

The rearrangement links TRBV4-1 to TRBJ2-1, with TRBD2 as a possible D gene (6 bases). The germline gives CDR1 MGHRA, CDR2 YSYEKL. The CDR3 is 12 amino acids. V lost 4 bases and J lost 7, with 8 bases in between. The CDR3 region has the DNA TGCGCCAGCAGCCTCGGAGGGAATGAGCAGTTCTTC. Encoded protein: CASSLGGNEQFF.

The chain employs TRBV5-1 and TRBJ2-7; D may be TRBD1 (5 bases). The CDR3 extends over 15 amino acids. The ends were cut back, 3 bases at V and 4 bases at J, with 17 bases in the middle. From germline, CDR1 is SGHRS and CDR2 YFSETQ. CDR3 protein: CASSSGHPSIYEQYF. The CDR3 bases are TGCGCCAGCAGCTCCGGACACCCGAGTATATACGAGCAGTACTTC.

The gene calls are TRBV6-5 and TRBJ2-7, with D maybe TRBD1 (5 bases). The CDR3 loop spans 14 amino acids. Germline V gene lookup returns CDR1 MNHEY and CDR2 SVGAGI. The V and J ends lost 5 bases and 3 bases respectively, with 14 bases between them. DNA of the CDR3: TGTGCCAGCAGTCACCAGGGAACGGTCTACGAGCAGTACTTC. This encodes CASSHQGTVYEQYF.

In its sample, this clone was seen a few times. The chain links TRBV19 to TRBJ2-7; 7 positions agree with TRBD1. Per the germline V gene, CDR1 is LNHDA and CDR2 is SQIVND (reference sequence). The V gene end was trimmed by 1 base and the J gene end by 9 bases; junction bases not matched to a gene: 12. The CDR3 contains 15 residues. The DNA for the CDR3 is TGTGCCAGTAGTATAGCTGAGGGGGCGCGAGGAGGGCAGTACTTC. Amino acid sequence: CASSIAEGARGGQYF.